The following is a TCR beta chain sequence with its context. What it recognizes is unknown. This specimen belongs to a study of cytomegalovirus exposure and HLA in healthy donors. Study outcomes and limitations: In a later analysis, an Asian-associated ancestry cluster reportedly showed fewer N-insertions than the roughly 710-donor mean. In a later analysis, HLA-associated TCR beta chains were more clonally expanded than equally common others. Reportedly, diagnosis of cytomegalovirus status by the classifier showed high specificity and sensitivity.

With 60 Vbeta and 13 Jbeta primers, the PCR was carried out. Libraries were prepared by immunoSEQ multiplex PCR; TCRdb keeps only in-frame clonotypes and omits some of them. The sample gives about 100,000 clones, approximately 85% of which show up once; approximately 4% is in the top ten. This CDR3 is built from 13 residues. The V and J ends lost 10 bases and 0 bases respectively, with 13 bases between them. Germline-derived CDR1 and CDR2 are SEHNR and FQNEAQ (reference sequence). Sample: PBMCs. The chain links TRBV7-9 to TRBJ2-7; D unclear. This receptor was taken from a man aged 30-40 years in good health and CMV-seronegative. CDR3: CATSTSTSYEQYF. CDR3 DNA sequence: TGTGCCACAAGCACCTCTACCTCCTACGAGCAGTACTTC.